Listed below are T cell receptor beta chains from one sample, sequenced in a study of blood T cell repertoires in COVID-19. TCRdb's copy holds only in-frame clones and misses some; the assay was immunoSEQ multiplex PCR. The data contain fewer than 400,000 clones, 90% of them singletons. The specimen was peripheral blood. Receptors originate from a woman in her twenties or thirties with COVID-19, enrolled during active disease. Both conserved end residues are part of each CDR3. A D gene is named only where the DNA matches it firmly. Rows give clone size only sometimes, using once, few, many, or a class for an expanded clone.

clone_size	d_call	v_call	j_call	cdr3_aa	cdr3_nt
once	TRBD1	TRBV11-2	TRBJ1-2	CASSLGQGQGYGYTF	TGTGCCAGCAGCTTAGGACAGGGGCAGGGCTATGGCTACACCTTC
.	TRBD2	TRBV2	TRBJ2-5	CASSVGLARETQYF	TGTGCCAGCAGTGTGGGACTAGCGAGAGAGACCCAGTACTTC
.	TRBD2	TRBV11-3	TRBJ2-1	CASSPSELAGETAYNEQFF	TGTGCCAGCAGCCCATCGGAACTAGCGGGGGAAACTGCATACAATGAGCAGTTCTTC
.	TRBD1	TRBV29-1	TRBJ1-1	CSVGDSYTEAFF	TGCAGCGTTGGGGACAGCTACACTGAAGCTTTCTTT
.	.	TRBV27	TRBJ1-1	CASSSGGYEAFF	TGTGCCAGCAGTTCCGGGGGTTATGAAGCTTTCTTT
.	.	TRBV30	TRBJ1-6	CAWRPWGDSPLHF	TGTGCCTGGAGACCCTGGGGGGATTCACCCCTCCACTTT
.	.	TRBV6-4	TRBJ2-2	CASRPTGSTGELFF	TGTGCCAGCAGACCTACAGGGAGCACCGGGGAGCTGTTTTTT
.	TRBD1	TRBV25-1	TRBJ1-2	CASNHRGGYGYTF	TGTGCCAGCAATCACAGGGGTGGCTATGGCTACACCTTC
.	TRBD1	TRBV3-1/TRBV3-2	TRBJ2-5	CASSQEKEGTGTGETQYF	TGTGCCAGCAGCCAAGAAAAAGAGGGGACAGGGACGGGAGAGACCCAGTACTTC
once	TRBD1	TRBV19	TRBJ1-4	CASSGTGPNEKLFF	TGTGCCAGTAGTGGGACAGGGCCTAATGAAAAACTGTTTTTT
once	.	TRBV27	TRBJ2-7	CASSPYKLATYLEQYF	TGTGCCAGCAGTCCATATAAGCTAGCGACTTACCTCGAGCAGTACTTC
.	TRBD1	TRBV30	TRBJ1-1	CAWVRRGLNTEAFF	TGTGCCTGGGTACGCAGGGGGTTGAACACTGAAGCTTTCTTT
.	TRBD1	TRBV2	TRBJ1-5	CASSGQGINQPQHF	TGTGCCAGCAGTGGACAGGGGATAAATCAGCCCCAGCATTTT
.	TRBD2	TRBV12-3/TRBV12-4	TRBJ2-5	CASRAGLAGVGYF	TGTGCCAGCAGAGCCGGACTAGCGGGAGTTGGGTACTTC
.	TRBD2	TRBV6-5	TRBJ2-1	CASSYGGLADNEQFF	TGTGCCAGCAGTTACGGCGGACTAGCGGACAATGAGCAGTTCTTC
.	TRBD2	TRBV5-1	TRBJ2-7	CASSSGLAGHADEQYF	TGCGCCAGCAGTAGTGGTCTAGCGGGACACGCAGACGAGCAGTACTTC
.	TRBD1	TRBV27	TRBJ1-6	CASSSGQGYNSPLHF	TGTGCCAGCAGTAGCGGACAGGGTTATAATTCACCCCTCCACTTT